This T cell receptor (beta chain) is drawn from a study of beta chain features in type 1 diabetes. V was clipped by 0 bases and J by 1 base; unmatched bases: 4. This CDR3 has 17 residues. Germline V gene sequence: CDR1 LGHNA, CDR2 YNFKEQ. The study reverse transcribed the entire isolated RNA, so it sequenced expressed TCRB transcripts. Using immunoSEQ multiplex PCR, the repertoire was profiled, and TCRdb retains in-frame clones only, with some absent. Of 250,000 to 300,000 clones in the sample, approximately 25% were seen once. Study-wide points: All four CD4+ subsets of Type 1 diabetes patients contained TCRB CDR3s that were moderately but significantly shorter. Cells that show high TCR expression could be over-represented by cDNA sequencing. For patients, the naive, central memory and Treg TCRB repertoires appeared more alike than for healthy donors.

The sample holds a few counts of this clone. Its antigen is not known. Only one heparinised blood draw was taken per donor, and its volume averaged approximately 0.11 L. Sorting that relied on CD45RO/CCR7/CD25/CD127/CD95/CD27 yielded CD4+ naive, central memory, regulatory and stem cell-like memory cells. This chain links TRBV4-2 with TRBJ2-4, with TRBD1 matching over 9 bases. This clonotype originated in a woman in her 30s with type 1 diabetes. The material sequenced was naive CD4+ T cells from blood. CDR3 sequence (DNA): TGTGCCAGCAGCCAAGATCCCGGGACAGGGGCCAAAAACATTCAGTACTTC. It specifies CASSQDPGTGAKNIQYF.